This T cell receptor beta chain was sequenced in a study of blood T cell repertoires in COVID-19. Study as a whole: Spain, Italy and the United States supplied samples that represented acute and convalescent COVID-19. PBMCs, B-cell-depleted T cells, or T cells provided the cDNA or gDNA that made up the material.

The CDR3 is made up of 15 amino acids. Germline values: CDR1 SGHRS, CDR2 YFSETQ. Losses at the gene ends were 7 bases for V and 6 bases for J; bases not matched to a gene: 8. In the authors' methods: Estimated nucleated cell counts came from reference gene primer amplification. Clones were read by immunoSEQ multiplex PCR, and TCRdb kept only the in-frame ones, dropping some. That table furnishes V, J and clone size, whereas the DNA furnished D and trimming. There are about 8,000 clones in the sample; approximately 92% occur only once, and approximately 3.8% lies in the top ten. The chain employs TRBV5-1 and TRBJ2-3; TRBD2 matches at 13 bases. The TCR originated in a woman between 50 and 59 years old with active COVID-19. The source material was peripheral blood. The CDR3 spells CASRLGLAGVDTQYF. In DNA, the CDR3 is TGCGCCAGCCGCCTCGGACTAGCGGGAGTGGATACGCAGTATTTT.